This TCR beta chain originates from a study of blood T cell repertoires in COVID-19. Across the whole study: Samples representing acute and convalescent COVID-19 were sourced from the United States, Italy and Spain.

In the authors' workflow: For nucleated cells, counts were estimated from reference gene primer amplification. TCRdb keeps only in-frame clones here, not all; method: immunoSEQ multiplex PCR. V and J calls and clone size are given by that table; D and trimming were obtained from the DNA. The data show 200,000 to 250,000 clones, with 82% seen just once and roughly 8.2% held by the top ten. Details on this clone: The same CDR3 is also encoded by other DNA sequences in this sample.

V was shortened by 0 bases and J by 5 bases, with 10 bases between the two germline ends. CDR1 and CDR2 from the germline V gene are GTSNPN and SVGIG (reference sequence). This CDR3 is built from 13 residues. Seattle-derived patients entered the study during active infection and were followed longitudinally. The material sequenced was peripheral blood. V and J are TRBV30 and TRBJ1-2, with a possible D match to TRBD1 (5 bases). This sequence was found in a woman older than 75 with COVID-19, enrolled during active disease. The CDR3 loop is CAWSVRDSYGYTF. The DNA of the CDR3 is TGTGCCTGGAGTGTACGGGACTCATATGGCTACACCTTC.